Following are 13 T cell receptor beta chains from one sample sequenced in a study of blood T cell repertoires in COVID-19. Assay: immunoSEQ multiplex PCR; the TCRdb copy retains only in-frame clones and omits some. The data hold around 200,000 clones, with 85% observed a single time. Sequencing input: PBMCs or T cells enriched from blood (not recorded which). The receptors stem from a man aged 40-49 years who had recovered from COVID-19.

V gene TRBV7-2 combines with J gene TRBJ2-5, with TRBD2 matching over 8 bases. The CDR3 runs 16 residues. Germline V lookup: CDR1 SGHTA, CDR2 FQGNSA. Trimming removed 5 bases from V and 5 bases from J; junction bases left unmatched: 13. Written as DNA, the CDR3 is TGTGCCAGCAGCCCCTGGGGTAGCGGGATTGGGGAGACCCAGTACTTC. Its translation is CASSPWGSGIGETQYF.

This clone was detected a few times. The V gene is TRBV6-2 or TRBV6-3, the J gene TRBJ1-5; 10 bases agree with TRBD1. Unmatched junction bases numbered 11, after V lost 5 bases and J lost 1 base. The CDR3 totals 18 residues. Per the germline V gene, CDR1 is MNHEY and CDR2 is SVGEGT. The CDR3 region is CASSTPRDRGGSNQPQHF. The DNA of the CDR3 is TGTGCCAGCAGTACCCCCCGGGACAGGGGAGGAAGCAATCAGCCCCAGCATTTT.

This chain links TRBV2 with TRBJ1-4; D is perhaps TRBD1 (5 bases). Trimming cost V 2 bases and J 6 bases, with 16 bases left between them. CDR3 length: 16 residues. The germline V gene encodes CDR1 SNHLY and CDR2 FYNNEI. CDR3 DNA: TGTGCCAGCAGTGAATATCAGGACACCCTAGATGAAAAACTGTTTTTT. Its protein product is CASSEYQDTLDEKLFF.

This clone is classed as medium-sized. The V and J genes are TRBV28 and TRBJ1-6; D is possibly TRBD1 (6 bases). The CDR3 totals 17 residues. V shed 4 bases and J shed 6 bases, with 19 bases lying between them. Germline V gene lookup returns CDR1 MDHEN and CDR2 SYDVKM. CDR3 amino acids: CASSWTLGTLGNSPLHF. Written as DNA, the CDR3 is TGTGCCAGCAGTTGGACCCTAGGGACACTGGGTAATTCACCCCTCCACTTT.

The gene calls are TRBV24-1 and TRBJ2-1, with 7 nucleotides matching TRBD2. Germline V gene data show CDR1 as KGHDR and CDR2 as SFDVKD. V lost 2 bases to trimming and J lost 5 bases; unmatched junction nucleotides: 11. The CDR3 extends over 17 amino acids. As DNA, the CDR3 is TGTGCCACCAGTGATTCCGGACTAGTGAGTAACAACAATGAGCAGTTCTTC. Its translation: CATSDSGLVSNNNEQFF.

The chain is built from TRBV11-3 and TRBJ2-5; 9 bases agree with TRBD2. V lost 4 bases to trimming and J lost 1 base; unmatched junction nucleotides: 4. CDR3 size: 15 residues. Per germline, CDR1 SGHNT and CDR2 YENEEA. CDR3 region: CASSSSGGTQETQYF. In nucleotides, the CDR3 is TGTGCCAGCAGCTCGAGCGGGGGGACCCAAGAGACCCAGTACTTC.

CDR3 bases: TGTGCCAGCAGTGGGCCGGGACAGGGGAGGACGAACACCATATATTTT. This translates into CASSGPGQGRTNTIYF. The chain links TRBV28 to TRBJ1-3; the match to TRBD1 covers 10 bases. V gave up 5 bases and J gave up 7 bases; unmatched junction bases: 11. The CDR3 loop spans 16 amino acids. Germline loops: CDR1 MDHEN, CDR2 SYDVKM. Drawing the rest from reference TRBV28 and TRBJ1-3, the complete variable domain is DVKVTQSSRYLVKRTGEKVFLECVQDMDHENMFWYRQDPGLGLRLIYFSYDVKMKEKGDIPEGYSVSREKKERFSLILESASTNQTSMYLCASSGPGQGRTNTIYFGEGSWLTVV.

CDR3 region: CASSLVRPAGILPQHF. Here the CDR3 DNA reads TGTGCCAGCAGTTTAGTCAGGCCCGCGGGGATATTACCCCAGCATTTT. This sequence joins TRBV27 and TRBJ1-5; unclear D gene. Trimming removed 2 bases at V and 10 bases at J, with 21 bases between. Germline loops: CDR1 MNHEY, CDR2 SMNVEV (reference sequence). The CDR3 sequence is 16 residues long.

V is TRBV7-2 and J is TRBJ2-7; TRBD1 aligns across 10 bases. The CDR3 runs to 15 residues. The V and J ends lost 6 bases and 4 bases, in that order; junction bases with no gene match: 9. Looked up from germline, CDR1 is SGHTA and CDR2 is FQGNSA. The CDR3 loop is CASSYSGDRGYEQYF. The CDR3, as DNA: TGTGCCAGCAGTTATAGTGGGGACAGGGGTTACGAGCAGTACTTC.

The genes are TRBV9 and TRBJ2-7, with unresolved D. V was trimmed by 0 bases and J by 3 bases, leaving 10 bases between them. The length of the CDR3 is 14 residues. Germline CDR1 reads SGDLS; CDR2 reads YYNGEE. CDR3 bases: TGTGCCAGCAGCGTAGAGAGCCAGGACTACGAGCAGTACTTC. It encodes CASSVESQDYEQYF.

The gene calls are TRBV6-4 and TRBJ2-4; 9 bases line up with TRBD1. V shed 5 bases and J 6 bases; nucleotides not matched to a gene: 5. Germline CDR1 reads MRHNA; CDR2 reads SNTAGT. The CDR3 is 14 amino acids. The CDR3 DNA sequence: TGTGCCAGCAGTTCCGGGACAGGGAGAAACATTCAGTACTTC. This codes for CASSSGTGRNIQYF.

This sequence joins TRBV5-6 and TRBJ1-1; 7 bases line up with TRBD1. Per germline, CDR1 SGHDT and CDR2 YYEEEE. V lost 3 bases and J lost 1; bases outside the gene matches: 6. The CDR3 has 15 residues. The CDR3: CASSSSGQQNTEAFF. CDR3 DNA: TGTGCCAGCAGCTCCTCGGGACAGCAGAACACTGAAGCTTTCTTT.

The V and J genes are TRBV6-5 and TRBJ2-7; D perhaps matches TRBD2 (6 bases). The CDR3 is 14 residues long. The ends were cut back, 10 bases at V and 5 bases at J, with 21 bases in the middle. CDR1 and CDR2 from the germline V gene are MNHEY and SVGAGI. Here the CDR3 DNA reads TGTGCCACCAGGGCCTCCGGGGGTTTCCACGAGCAGTACTTC. This encodes CATRASGGFHEQYF.